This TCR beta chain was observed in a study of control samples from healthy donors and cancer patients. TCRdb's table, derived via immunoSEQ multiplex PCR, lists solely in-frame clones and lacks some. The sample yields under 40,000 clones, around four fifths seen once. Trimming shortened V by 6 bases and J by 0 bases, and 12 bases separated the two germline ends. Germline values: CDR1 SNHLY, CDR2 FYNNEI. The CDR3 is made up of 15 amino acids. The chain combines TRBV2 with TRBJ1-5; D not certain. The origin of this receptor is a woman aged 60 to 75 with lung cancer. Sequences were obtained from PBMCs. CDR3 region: CASSQVRSSNQPQHF. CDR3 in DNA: TGTGCCAGCAGCCAGGTTCGGAGTAGCAATCAGCCCCAGCATTTT.